This note documents a single T cell receptor (beta chain) sequence. The V end was cut by 0 bases, the J end by 6 bases, with 9 bases between. Germline loops: CDR1 LGHDT, CDR2 YNNKEL (reference sequence). The CDR3 is 15 residues long. Sample-barcoded 5' priming and a J-beta primer mix drove a second PCR of 7 to 11 cycles. TCRdb redid the calling of the 5' RACE reads with MiXCR, one entry per CDR3 protein. The data show 850,000 to 1,000,000 distinct CDR3 sequences, roughly 48% seen once. This record comes from a study of blood T cells in healthy people across ages. The TCR was taken from a man aged 25-45 years in good health. Sequencing input: blood. This rearrangement joins TRBV3-1 to TRBJ1-6, with D perhaps TRBD1 (6 bases). The CDR3 nucleotides read TGTGCCAGCAGCCAAGATACAGGGCCTAATTCACCCCTCCACTTT. It encodes CASSQDTGPNSPLHF. Full variable domain (missing parts from reference TRBV3-1 and TRBJ1-6): DTAVSQTPKYLVTQMGNDKSIKCEQNLGHDTMYWYKQDSKKFLKIMFSYNNKELIINETVPNRFSPKSPDKAHLNLHINSLELGDSAVYFCASSQDTGPNSPLHFGNGTRLTVT.